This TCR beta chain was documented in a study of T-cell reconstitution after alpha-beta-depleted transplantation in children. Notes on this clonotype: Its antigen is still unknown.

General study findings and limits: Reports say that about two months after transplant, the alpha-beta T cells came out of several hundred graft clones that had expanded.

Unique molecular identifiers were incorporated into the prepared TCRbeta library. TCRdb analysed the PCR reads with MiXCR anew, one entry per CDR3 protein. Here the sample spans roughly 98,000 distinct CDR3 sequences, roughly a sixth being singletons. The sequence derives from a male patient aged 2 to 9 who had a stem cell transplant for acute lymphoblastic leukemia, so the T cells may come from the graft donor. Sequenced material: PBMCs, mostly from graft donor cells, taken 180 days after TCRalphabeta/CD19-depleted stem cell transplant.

CDR3 DNA: TGTGCCAGCAGCTTATTCTCCACTAGGGGGTCCTACAATGAGCAGTTCTTC. Amino acids: CASSLFSTRGSYNEQFF. J is TRBJ2-1 and V is TRBV7-2, with D possibly being TRBD1 (6 bases). CDR3 length: 17 residues. Germline CDR1 SGHTA, CDR2 FQGNSA. V lost 2 bases and J lost 1, with 15 bases in between.